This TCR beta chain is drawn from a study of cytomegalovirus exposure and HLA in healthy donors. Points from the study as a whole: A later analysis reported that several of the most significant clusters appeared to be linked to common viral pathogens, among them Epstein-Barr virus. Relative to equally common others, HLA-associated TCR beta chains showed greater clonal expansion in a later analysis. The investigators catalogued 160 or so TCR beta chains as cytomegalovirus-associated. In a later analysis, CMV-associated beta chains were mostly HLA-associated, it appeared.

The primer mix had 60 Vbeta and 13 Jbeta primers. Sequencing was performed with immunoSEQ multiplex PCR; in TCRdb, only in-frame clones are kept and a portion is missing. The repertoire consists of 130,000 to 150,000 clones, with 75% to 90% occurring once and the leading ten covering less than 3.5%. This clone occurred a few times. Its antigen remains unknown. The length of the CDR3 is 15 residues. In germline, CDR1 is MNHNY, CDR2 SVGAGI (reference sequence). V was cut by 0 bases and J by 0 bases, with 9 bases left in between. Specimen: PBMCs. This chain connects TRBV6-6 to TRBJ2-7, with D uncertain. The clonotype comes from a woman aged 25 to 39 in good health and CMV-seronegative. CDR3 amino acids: CASSYSPGHSYEQYF. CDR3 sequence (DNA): TGTGCCAGCAGTTACTCGCCTGGCCACTCCTACGAGCAGTACTTC.